Presented here are 27 T cell receptor beta chains from one specimen sequenced in a study of Graves' ophthalmopathy and Graves' hyperthyroidism. Transcripts of RNA were the source for amplifying TCR beta CDR3 regions. Amplification began with first-round RT-PCR using HTBI primers, then second-round multiplex PCR was performed. MiXCR, applied by TCRdb to the multiplex PCR reads, yields one record per CDR3 protein. The data contain approximately 480,000 distinct CDR3 sequences, approximately 15% of them singletons. The sample comprised blood. All receptors derive from a woman in her twenties or thirties with Graves' ophthalmopathy.

The chain joins TRBV24-1 to TRBJ2-7; TRBD1 matches 8 bases. Looked up from germline, CDR1 is KGHDR and CDR2 is SFDVKD. Unmatched junction bases numbered 7, after V lost 2 bases and J lost 5 bases. This CDR3 spans 15 amino acids. CDR3 DNA: TGTGCCACCAGTGATTCCGGCGACAGGGGTGACGAGCAGTACTTC. Its protein is CATSDSGDRGDEQYF.

This clonotype has a handful of counts. V is TRBV6-2 or TRBV6-3 and J is TRBJ2-5; D is unclear. The V end was cut by 7 bases, the J end by 4 bases, with 7 bases between. The germline CDR1 and CDR2 sequences are MNHEY and SVGEGT. The CDR3 sequence is 11 residues long. The CDR3 loop reads CASTTRETQYF. The CDR3 DNA sequence: TGTGCCAGCACGACCAGAGAGACCCAGTACTTC.

The chain has TRBV6-2 or TRBV6-3 and TRBJ2-2; D possibly uses TRBD1 or TRBD2 (5 bases each). The V and J ends lost 10 bases and 0 bases respectively, with 15 bases between them. The germline V gene has CDR1 MNHEY and CDR2 SVGEGT. This CDR3 has 15 amino acids. The CDR3 DNA reads as TGTGCCACCTTGAGGGGTAGCGCGAACACCGGGGAGCTGTTTTTT. Its protein is CATLRGSANTGELFF.

This clonotype has only a few counts. V and J are TRBV11-2 and TRBJ1-1; D gene uncertain. The CDR3 has 13 amino acids. Germline CDR1 reads SGHAT; CDR2 reads FQNNGV. Trimming pared 5 bases from V and 7 bases from J, leaving 14 bases between. The DNA for the CDR3 is TGTGCCAGCAGCCGGGCCGCCAGCGGTGAAGCTTTCTTT. Amino acid sequence: CASSRAASGEAFF. Together with reference TRBV11-2 and TRBJ1-1, the CDR3 gives the full variable domain: EAGVAQSPRYKIIEKRQSVAFWCNPISGHATLYWYQQILGQGPKLLIQFQNNGVVDDSQLPKDRFSAERLKGVDSTLKIQPAKLEDSAVYLCASSRAASGEAFFGQGTRLTVV.

V and J are TRBV27 and TRBJ2-7, with D uncertain. V was trimmed by 0 bases and J by 2 bases, leaving 11 bases between them. This CDR3 has 15 amino acids. Per germline, CDR1 MNHEY and CDR2 SMNVEV (reference sequence). This CDR3 reads CASSLSYPETYEQYF. In nucleotides, the CDR3 is TGTGCCAGCAGTTTATCGTATCCTGAGACCTACGAGCAGTACTTC.

This clonotype was counted ten times or more. The V gene is TRBV5-1, the J gene TRBJ1-1, with TRBD1 matching 8 bases. V shed 0 bases and J 0 bases; nucleotides not matched to a gene: 4. The CDR3 is 16 amino acids. Germline V gene data show CDR1 as SGHRS and CDR2 as YFSETQ. CDR3 loop: CASSLGQGALNTEAFF. The DNA for the CDR3 is TGCGCCAGCAGCTTGGGGCAGGGGGCCTTGAACACTGAAGCTTTCTTT.

This clonotype was seen many times. The chain has TRBV6-1 and TRBJ1-5, with 11 bases matching TRBD1. Germline V CDR1 and CDR2: MNHNS, SASEGT. There are 14 residues in the CDR3. The trim removed 7 bases at V and 4 bases at J, leaving 3 bases unmatched. The CDR3 region has the DNA TGTGCCAGCAACCGGGACAGGGGGAATCAGCCCCAGCATTTT. Encoded protein: CASNRDRGNQPQHF.

This clonotype came up many times. J is TRBJ2-7 and V is TRBV27; D possibly uses TRBD1 or TRBD2 (5 bases each). Trimming stripped 11 bases from V and 2 bases from J, with 22 bases between. The germline V gene has CDR1 MNHEY and CDR2 SMNVEV (reference sequence). CDR3 length: 15 amino acids. As DNA, the CDR3 is TGTGCCCCCCAGGGTAGTGTCGGGAAGGCCTACGAGCAGTACTTC. Translation gives CAPQGSVGKAYEQYF.

This clonotype was found many times. V is TRBV6-1 and J is TRBJ1-3; D not certain. Germline lookup yields CDR1 MNHNS and CDR2 SASEGT. The ends were cut back, 8 bases at V and 0 bases at J, with 14 bases in the middle. CDR3 size: 15 residues. CDR3 residues: CASRPQLLSGNTIYF. CDR3 DNA sequence: TGTGCCAGCCGTCCCCAGCTCCTCTCTGGAAACACCATATATTTT.

In this sample, this clonotype turned up many times. The chain uses TRBV20-1 and TRBJ1-5; no clear D. The CDR3 length is 14 residues. V was shortened by 3 bases and J by 0 bases, with 9 bases between the two germline ends. Germline V gene lookup returns CDR1 DFQATT and CDR2 SNEGSKA (reference sequence). The DNA for the CDR3 is TGCAGTGCTAGCGGAGGATATAGCAATCAGCCCCAGCATTTT. Protein sequence: CSASGGYSNQPQHF.

Many counts were recorded for this clonotype. J is TRBJ1-2 and V is TRBV6-1; 8 nucleotides agree with TRBD1. There are 17 residues in the CDR3. Germline CDR1 MNHNS, CDR2 SASEGT. V was clipped by 2 bases and J by 0 bases; unmatched bases: 8. CDR3 nucleotide sequence: TGTGCCAGCAGTGAACTCATCAGGGGGCCCCCTAACTATGGCTACACCTTC. It is translated as CASSELIRGPPNYGYTF.

Many counts were recorded for this clonotype. The chain employs TRBV7-2 and TRBJ2-6; the match to TRBD2 covers 7 bases. Per germline, CDR1 SGHTA and CDR2 FQGNSA. This CDR3 is built from 14 residues. The V gene end was trimmed by 6 bases and the J gene end by 4 bases; junction bases not matched to a gene: 3. This CDR3 is CASRLAAGANVLTF. CDR3 sequence (DNA): TGTGCCAGCAGGCTAGCGGCCGGGGCCAACGTCCTGACTTTC.

V and J are TRBV12-3 or TRBV12-4 and TRBJ2-5, with TRBD1 matching over 7 bases. The CDR3 sequence is 13 residues long. With 4 bases clipped from V and 9 bases from J, the junction kept 8 bases outside the gene matches. CDR3 loop: CASSSGTVVAQYF. Here the CDR3 DNA reads TGTGCCAGCAGTTCCGGGACAGTGGTGGCCCAGTACTTC.

This clonotype was recorded many times. V and J are TRBV6-5 and TRBJ2-7, with unresolved D. CDR1 MNHEY and CDR2 SVGAGI come from the germline V gene. V was trimmed by 6 bases and J by 4 bases, leaving 10 bases between them. This CDR3 has 12 amino acids. CDR3 sequence: CASRSWVYEQYF. The CDR3 DNA reads as TGTGCCAGCAGGTCTTGGGTTTACGAGCAGTACTTC.

This clonotype was detected only a few times. The chain has TRBV5-1 and TRBJ2-6, with D unresolved. V was shortened by 2 bases and J by 1 base, with 7 bases between the two germline ends. CDR3 size: 15 residues. The germline gives CDR1 SGHRS, CDR2 YFSETQ. The CDR3, as DNA: TGCGCCAGCAGCTTATTGGCTTCTGGGGCCAACGTCCTGACTTTC. Encoded protein: CASSLLASGANVLTF. Complete variable domain (other parts from reference TRBV5-1 and TRBJ2-6): KAGVTQTPRYLIKTRGQQVTLSCSPISGHRSVSWYQQTPGQGLQFLFEYFSETQRNKGNFPGRFSGRQFSNSRSEMNVSTLELGDSALYLCASSLLASGANVLTFGAGSRLTVL.

The V gene is TRBV18, the J gene TRBJ2-7; 8 positions agree with TRBD2. Per germline, CDR1 KGHSH and CDR2 LQKENI. The CDR3 covers 14 residues. Trimming cost V 6 bases and J 7 bases; bases outside gene matches: 11. The CDR3 region has the DNA TGTGCCAGCTCCACAGCGGGAGTAAGATCGGAGCAGTACTTC. It encodes CASSTAGVRSEQYF.

This clonotype was detected many times. The V and J genes are TRBV30 and TRBJ1-2; D is ambiguous. Germline V gene sequence: CDR1 GTSNPN, CDR2 SVGIG (reference sequence). V lost 2 bases and J 0 bases, leaving 7 bases between the germline ends. This CDR3 has 13 residues. The CDR3: CAWSYMANYGYTF. Written as DNA, the CDR3 is TGTGCCTGGAGTTACATGGCTAACTATGGCTACACCTTC. The full variable domain, in which reference TRBV30 and TRBJ1-2 provide the parts outside the CDR3, is SQTIHQWPATLVQPVGSPLSLECTVEGTSNPNLYWYRQAAGRGLQLLFYSVGIGQISSEVPQNLSASRPQDRQFILSSKKLLLSDSGFYLCAWSYMANYGYTFGSGTRLTVV.

This clonotype was counted a few times. The chain is built from TRBV4-1 and TRBJ2-5; D assignment may be TRBD1 or TRBD2 (6 bases each). Trimming stripped 6 bases from V and 5 bases from J, with 16 bases between. Germline CDR1 and CDR2: MGHRA and YSYEKL. The CDR3 totals 14 residues. The DNA of the CDR3 is TGCGCCAGCAGGGCGGGAACAGGGTTGGAGACCCAGTACTTC. Amino acid sequence: CASRAGTGLETQYF.

At least ten counts were recorded for this clonotype. J is TRBJ1-6 and V is TRBV27, with 8 nucleotides matching TRBD1. Losses at the gene ends were 4 bases for V and 10 bases for J; bases not matched to a gene: 9. CDR1 is MNHEY, CDR2 SMNVEV, per germline (reference sequence). CDR3 length equals 15 residues. This CDR3 is CASSWSGQGRSPLHF. In DNA, the CDR3 is TGTGCCAGCAGTTGGTCCGGACAGGGAAGATCACCCCTCCACTTT.

This clonotype has just a few counts. This chain links TRBV5-1 with TRBJ2-5; 11 bases align to TRBD2. This CDR3 has 19 amino acids. V dropped 0 bases and J dropped 1; count of bases not matched to a gene: 11. CDR1 is SGHRS and CDR2 is YFSETQ in the germline V gene. CDR3 loop: CASSLAFRLAGGGQETQYF. The DNA of the CDR3 is TGCGCCAGCAGCTTGGCCTTTCGGCTAGCGGGAGGCGGCCAAGAGACCCAGTACTTC.

This clonotype was counted at least ten times. This rearrangement joins TRBV6-1 to TRBJ2-5, with TRBD2 identical over 12 bases. After removal of 10 bases from V and 9 bases from J, the junction contained 15 bases not matched to a gene. Germline CDR1 is MNHNS and CDR2 is SASEGT. There are 15 residues in the CDR3. This chain's CDR3 is CAIRDGRLAGASQYF. In DNA, the CDR3 is TGTGCCATTCGGGACGGCCGACTAGCGGGGGCGTCCCAGTACTTC.

Ten or more counts support this clonotype. The rearrangement uses TRBV6-1 and TRBJ2-5, with D hard to call. The CDR3 contains 13 residues. Trimming took off 3 bases at V and 5 bases at J, with 10 bases between the two ends. Germline-derived CDR1 and CDR2 are MNHNS and SASEGT. Here the CDR3 DNA reads TGTGCCAGCAGTGAGGATAGAGAGGAGACCCAGTACTTC. As protein: CASSEDREETQYF.

This clonotype was seen more than once but under ten times. The J gene is TRBJ1-5, the V gene TRBV3-1; maybe TRBD1 (6 bases). CDR1 and CDR2 from the germline V gene are LGHDT and YNNKEL (reference sequence). The CDR3 has 17 residues. V was trimmed by 1 base and J by 2 bases, leaving 15 bases between them. CDR3 protein: CASSQVPPGAGNQPQHF. CDR3 nucleotides: TGTGCCAGCAGCCAAGTTCCGCCGGGGGCAGGCAATCAGCCCCAGCATTTT.

This clonotype turned up a few times. V is TRBV5-1 and J is TRBJ1-1; the D is unclear. The CDR3 extends over 13 amino acids. V was clipped by 6 bases and J by 0 bases, with 9 bases between them. CDR1 and CDR2 from the germline V gene are SGHRS and YFSETQ. This CDR3 reads CASKPDMNTEAFF. The CDR3 region has the DNA TGCGCCAGCAAACCCGACATGAACACTGAAGCTTTCTTT.

Ten or more counts support this clonotype. V gene TRBV28 combines with J gene TRBJ2-7; 12 bases agree with TRBD2. The CDR3 runs 16 residues. Germline CDR1 reads MDHEN; CDR2 reads SYDVKM. The trim removed 5 bases at V and 2 bases at J, leaving 7 bases unmatched. In DNA, the CDR3 is TGTGCCAGCAGTCTTCCCACTAGCGGGGGGACCTACGAGCAGTACTTC. Its protein product is CASSLPTSGGTYEQYF. The whole variable domain, filled in from reference TRBV28 and TRBJ2-7, reads DVKVTQSSRYLVKRTGEKVFLECVQDMDHENMFWYRQDPGLGLRLIYFSYDVKMKEKGDIPEGYSVSREKKERFSLILESASTNQTSMYLCASSLPTSGGTYEQYFGPGTRLTVT.

This clonotype was observed at least ten times. The chain is built from TRBV15 and TRBJ1-2, with D perhaps TRBD1 (6 bases). Germline CDR1 and CDR2: LNHNV and YYDKDF (reference sequence). Between the trimmed V and J ends, which lost 0 bases and 8 bases, there was a span of 19 bases. The CDR3 has 16 residues. In DNA, the CDR3 is TGTGCCACCAGCAGAGAGGTTTTCTGGGCAGGGGAAGGCTACACCTTC. Translating gives CATSREVFWAGEGYTF.

J is TRBJ1-6 and V is TRBV18, with TRBD1 identical over 8 bases. V gave up 0 bases and J gave up 8 bases; unmatched junction bases: 9. The CDR3 covers 17 residues. Germline V gene sequence: CDR1 KGHSH, CDR2 LQKENI. CDR3 sequence reads: CASSPPIPTGAHSPLHF. CDR3 in DNA: TGTGCCAGCTCACCACCGATCCCGACAGGGGCACATTCACCCCTCCACTTT. The full variable domain, its missing parts supplied by reference TRBV18 and TRBJ1-6, is NAGVMQNPRHLVRRRGQEARLRCSPMKGHSHVYWYRQLPEEGLKFMVYLQKENIIDESGMPKERFSAEFPKEGPSILRIQQVVRGDSAAYFCASSPPIPTGAHSPLHFGNGTRLTVT.